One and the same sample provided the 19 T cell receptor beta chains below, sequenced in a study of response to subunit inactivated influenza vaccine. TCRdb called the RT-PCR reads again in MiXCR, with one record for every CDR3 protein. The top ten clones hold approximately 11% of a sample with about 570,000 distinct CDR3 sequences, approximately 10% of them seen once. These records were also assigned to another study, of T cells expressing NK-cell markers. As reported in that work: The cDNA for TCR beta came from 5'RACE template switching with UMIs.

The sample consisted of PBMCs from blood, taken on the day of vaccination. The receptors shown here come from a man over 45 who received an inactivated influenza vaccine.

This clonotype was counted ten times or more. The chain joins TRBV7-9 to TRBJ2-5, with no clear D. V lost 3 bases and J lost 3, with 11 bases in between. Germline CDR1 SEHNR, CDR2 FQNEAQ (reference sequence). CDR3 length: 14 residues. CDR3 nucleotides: TGTGCCAGCAGCTTCGATTCATCTAAAGAGACCCAGTACTTC. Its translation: CASSFDSSKETQYF.

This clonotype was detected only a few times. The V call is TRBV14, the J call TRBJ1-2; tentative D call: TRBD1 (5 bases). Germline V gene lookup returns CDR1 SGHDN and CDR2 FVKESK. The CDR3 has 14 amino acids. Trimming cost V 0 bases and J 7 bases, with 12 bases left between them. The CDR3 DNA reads TGTGCCAGCAGCCAAGAACTGGGGCGGGGTGGCTACACCTTC. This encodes CASSQELGRGGYTF.

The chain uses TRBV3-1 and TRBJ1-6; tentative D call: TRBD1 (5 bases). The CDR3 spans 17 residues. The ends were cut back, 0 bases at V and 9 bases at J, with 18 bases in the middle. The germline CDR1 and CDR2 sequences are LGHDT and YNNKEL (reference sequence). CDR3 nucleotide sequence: TGTGCCAGCAGCCAAGACCTCGGGGGTCCAGGGCGTTCACCCCTCCACTTT. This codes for CASSQDLGGPGRSPLHF.

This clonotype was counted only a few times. CDR3 loop: CASSSDRDLYNEQFF. CDR3 nucleotide sequence: TGCGCCAGCAGCTCAGACAGGGATTTATACAATGAGCAGTTCTTC. The chain carries TRBV5-1 and TRBJ2-1, with 7 positions matching TRBD1. V lost 3 bases to trimming and J lost 4 bases; unmatched junction nucleotides: 7. The CDR3 length is 15 residues. CDR1 is SGHRS and CDR2 is YFSETQ in the germline V gene.

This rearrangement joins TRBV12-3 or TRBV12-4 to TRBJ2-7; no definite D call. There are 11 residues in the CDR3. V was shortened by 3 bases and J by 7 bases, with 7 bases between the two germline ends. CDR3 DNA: TGTGCCAGCAGTTTTTCAGAAGAGCAGTACTTC. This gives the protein CASSFSEEQYF.

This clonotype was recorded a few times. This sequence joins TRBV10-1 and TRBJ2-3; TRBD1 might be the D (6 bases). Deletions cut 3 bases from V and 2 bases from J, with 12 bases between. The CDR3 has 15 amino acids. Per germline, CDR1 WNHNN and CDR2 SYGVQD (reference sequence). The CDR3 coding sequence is TGCGCCAGCAGTGAAGGTGGGACATACACAGATACGCAGTATTTT. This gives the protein CASSEGGTYTDTQYF.

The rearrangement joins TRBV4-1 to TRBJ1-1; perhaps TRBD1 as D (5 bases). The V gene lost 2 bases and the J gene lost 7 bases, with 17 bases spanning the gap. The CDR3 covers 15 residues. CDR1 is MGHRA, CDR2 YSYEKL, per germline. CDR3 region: CASSQTPGQPIEAFF. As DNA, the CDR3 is TGCGCCAGCAGCCAAACTCCAGGGCAGCCTATTGAAGCTTTCTTT.

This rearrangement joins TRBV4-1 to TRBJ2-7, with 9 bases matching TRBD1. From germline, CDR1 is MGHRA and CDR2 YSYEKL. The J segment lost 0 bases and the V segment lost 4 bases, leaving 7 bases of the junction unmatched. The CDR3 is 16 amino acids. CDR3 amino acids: CASSRIGQGSSYEQYF. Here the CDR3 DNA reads TGCGCCAGCAGCCGCATCGGACAGGGGAGCTCCTACGAGCAGTACTTC.

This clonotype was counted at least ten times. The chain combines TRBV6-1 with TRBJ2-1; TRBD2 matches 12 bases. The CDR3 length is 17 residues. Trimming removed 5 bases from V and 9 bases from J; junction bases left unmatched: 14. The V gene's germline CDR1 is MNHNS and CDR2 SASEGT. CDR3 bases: TGTGCCAGCAGTCCGAGTAGTTCTAGCGGGGGGGCGGTTGAGCAGTTCTTC. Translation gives CASSPSSSSGGAVEQFF.

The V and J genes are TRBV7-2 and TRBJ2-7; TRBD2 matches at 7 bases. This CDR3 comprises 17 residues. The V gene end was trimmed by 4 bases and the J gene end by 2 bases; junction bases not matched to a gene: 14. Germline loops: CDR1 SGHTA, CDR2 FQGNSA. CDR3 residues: CASSWGGPGQKAYEQYF. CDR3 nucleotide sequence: TGTGCCAGCAGCTGGGGGGGTCCCGGCCAAAAAGCCTACGAGCAGTACTTC.

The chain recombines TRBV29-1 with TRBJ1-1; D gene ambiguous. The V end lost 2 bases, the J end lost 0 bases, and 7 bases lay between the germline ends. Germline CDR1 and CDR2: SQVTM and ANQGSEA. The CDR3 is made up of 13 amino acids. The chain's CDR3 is CSVERNLNTEAFF. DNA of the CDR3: TGCAGCGTTGAACGGAACCTGAACACTGAAGCTTTCTTT.

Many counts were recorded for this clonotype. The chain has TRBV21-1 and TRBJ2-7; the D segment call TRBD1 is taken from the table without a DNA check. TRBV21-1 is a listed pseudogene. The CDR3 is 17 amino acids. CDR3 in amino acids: CASSGGTPPGVAYEQYF. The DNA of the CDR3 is TGTGCCAGCAGCGGAGGCACGCCCCCTGGAGTTGCCTACGAGCAGTACTTC.

CDR3 sequence: CASSRRRDGGYEQYF. CDR3 coding DNA: TGTGCCAGCAGCCGAAGGCGGGACGGGGGCTACGAGCAGTACTTC. V is TRBV6-1 and J is TRBJ2-7, with D tentatively TRBD2 (6 bases). CDR3 size: 15 residues. The germline V gene encodes CDR1 MNHNS and CDR2 SASEGT. Between the trimmed V and J ends, which lost 6 bases and 3 bases, there was a span of 18 bases.

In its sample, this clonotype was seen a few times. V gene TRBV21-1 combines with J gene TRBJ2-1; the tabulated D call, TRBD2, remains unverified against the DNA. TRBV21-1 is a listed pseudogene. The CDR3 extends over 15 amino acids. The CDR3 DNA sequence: TGTGCCAGCAGCAAGCGCAGCGGGAAATGCAATGAGCAGTTCTTC. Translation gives CASSKRSGKCNEQFF.

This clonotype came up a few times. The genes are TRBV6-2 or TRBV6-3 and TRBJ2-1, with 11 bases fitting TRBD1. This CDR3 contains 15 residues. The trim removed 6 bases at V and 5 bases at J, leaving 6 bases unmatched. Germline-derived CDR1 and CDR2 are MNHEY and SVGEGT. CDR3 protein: CASRRTGGIDNEQFF. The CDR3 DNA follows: TGTGCCAGCAGACGGACAGGGGGCATCGACAATGAGCAGTTCTTC.

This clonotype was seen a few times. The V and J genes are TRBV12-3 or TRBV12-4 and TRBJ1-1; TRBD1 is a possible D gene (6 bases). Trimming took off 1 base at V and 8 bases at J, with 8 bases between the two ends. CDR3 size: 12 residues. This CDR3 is CASSLDRDEAFF. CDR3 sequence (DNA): TGTGCCAGCAGTTTAGACAGGGACGAAGCTTTCTTT.

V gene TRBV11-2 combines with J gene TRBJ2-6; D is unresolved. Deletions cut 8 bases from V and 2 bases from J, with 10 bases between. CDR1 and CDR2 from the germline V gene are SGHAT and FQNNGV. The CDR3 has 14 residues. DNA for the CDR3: TGTGCCAGCCGCATGGATACTGGGGCCAACGTCCTGACTTTC. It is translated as CASRMDTGANVLTF.

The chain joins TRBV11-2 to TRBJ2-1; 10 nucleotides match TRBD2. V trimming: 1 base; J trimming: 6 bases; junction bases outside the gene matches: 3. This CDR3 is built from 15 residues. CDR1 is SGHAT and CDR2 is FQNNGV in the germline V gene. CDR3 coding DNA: TGTGCCAGCAGCTTAGTTCAGCGGGGGGGCAATGAGCAGTTCTTC. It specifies CASSLVQRGGNEQFF.

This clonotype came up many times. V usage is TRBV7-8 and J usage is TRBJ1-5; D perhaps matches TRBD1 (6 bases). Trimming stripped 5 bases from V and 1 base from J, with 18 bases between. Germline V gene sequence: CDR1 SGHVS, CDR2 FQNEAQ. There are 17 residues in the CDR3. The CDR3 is CASSPSGGGRSNQPQHF. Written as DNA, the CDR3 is TGTGCCAGCAGCCCCTCTGGGGGCGGGAGGAGCAATCAGCCCCAGCATTTT.